Following are 4 T cell receptor beta chains from one sample sequenced in a study of T cells in Graves' hyperthyroidism and ophthalmopathy. Researchers amplified the TCR beta CDR3 regions from RNA transcripts. The HTBI primer set served for first-round RT-PCR of the TCR CDR3. TCRdb reanalysed the multiplex PCR reads using MiXCR and keeps one entry per CDR3 protein. Of roughly 350,000 distinct CDR3 sequences listed, approximately 14% are singletons. Sequenced input: blood. The receptor set was obtained from a woman in her 30s with Graves' hyperthyroidism.

This clonotype has a count of ten or more. This chain links TRBV20-1 with TRBJ2-1, with TRBD2 matching 9 bases. The CDR3 spans 12 residues. The V and J ends lost 8 bases and 3 bases, in that order; junction bases with no gene match: 2. From germline, CDR1 is DFQATT and CDR2 SNEGSKA (reference sequence). The CDR3 DNA follows: TGCAGTCTAGCGGGGTACTACAATGAGCAGTTCTTC. Amino acid sequence: CSLAGYYNEQFF.

This clonotype was observed a handful of times. The gene calls are TRBV6-2 or TRBV6-3 and TRBJ1-5; 7 bases line up with TRBD1. The CDR3 runs 15 residues. V dropped 6 bases and J dropped 0; count of bases not matched to a gene: 5. The germline V gene encodes CDR1 MNHEY and CDR2 SVGEGT. CDR3 region: CASRGQSYSNQPQHF. Written as DNA, the CDR3 is TGTGCCAGCAGGGGACAGTCGTATAGCAATCAGCCCCAGCATTTT.

In its sample, this clonotype was seen many times. This chain links TRBV2 with TRBJ1-1; no firm D call. With 1 base removed from V and 10 bases from J, the gap between germline ends came to 13 bases. Germline V gene lookup returns CDR1 SNHLY and CDR2 FYNNEI. This CDR3 contains 13 residues. DNA of the CDR3: TGTGCCAGCAGTGAAGGCGAGGAAAGGGTAGCTTTCTTT. This sequence encodes CASSEGEERVAFF.

This clonotype was counted ten times or more. The J gene is TRBJ2-3, the V gene TRBV18; D unresolved. The germline CDR1 and CDR2 sequences are KGHSH and LQKENI. This CDR3 region has 14 residues. Trimming pared 8 bases from V and 2 bases from J, leaving 14 bases between. In DNA form, the CDR3 reads TGTGCCAGCCTAAGCAGCTACTTCACAGATACGCAGTATTTT. It yields the protein CASLSSYFTDTQYF.